One T cell receptor (beta chain) is described in this entry. Its antigen is unknown. V shed 0 bases and J shed 3 bases, with 13 bases lying between them. This CDR3 comprises 16 residues. Germline assignment: CDR1 SGHRS and CDR2 YFSETQ. These data originate in a study of cytomegalovirus exposure and HLA in healthy donors. Regarding the study as a whole: In a later analysis, HLA-associated beta chains showed higher expansion and lower generation probabilities than comparable chains.

13 Jbeta primers and 60 Vbeta primers were used for the PCR. The data were produced by immunoSEQ multiplex PCR, yet TCRdb's version contains in-frame clones alone and is incomplete. This table has 150,000 to 200,000 clones, about 80% appearing once. This receptor was taken from a girl aged 10-17 years in good health and CMV-seropositive. Sequenced sample: PBMCs. The rearrangement uses TRBV5-1 and TRBJ2-1, with D possibly being TRBD2 (5 bases). CDR3 region: CASSLAASQRYNEQFF. The CDR3 bases are TGCGCCAGCAGCTTGGCGGCTAGCCAACGCTACAATGAGCAGTTCTTC.